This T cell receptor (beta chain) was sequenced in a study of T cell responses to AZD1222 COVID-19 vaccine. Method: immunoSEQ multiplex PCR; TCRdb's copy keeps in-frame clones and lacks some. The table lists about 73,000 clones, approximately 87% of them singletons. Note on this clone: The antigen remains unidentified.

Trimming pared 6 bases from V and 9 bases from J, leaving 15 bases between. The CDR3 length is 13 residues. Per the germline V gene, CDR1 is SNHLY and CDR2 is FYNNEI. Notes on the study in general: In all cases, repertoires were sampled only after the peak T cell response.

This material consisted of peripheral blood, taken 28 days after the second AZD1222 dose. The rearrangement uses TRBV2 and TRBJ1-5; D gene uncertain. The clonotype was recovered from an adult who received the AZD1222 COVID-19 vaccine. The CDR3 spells CASREMNGPPQHF. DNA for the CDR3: TGTGCCAGCAGGGAAATGAACGGCCCGCCCCAGCATTTT.